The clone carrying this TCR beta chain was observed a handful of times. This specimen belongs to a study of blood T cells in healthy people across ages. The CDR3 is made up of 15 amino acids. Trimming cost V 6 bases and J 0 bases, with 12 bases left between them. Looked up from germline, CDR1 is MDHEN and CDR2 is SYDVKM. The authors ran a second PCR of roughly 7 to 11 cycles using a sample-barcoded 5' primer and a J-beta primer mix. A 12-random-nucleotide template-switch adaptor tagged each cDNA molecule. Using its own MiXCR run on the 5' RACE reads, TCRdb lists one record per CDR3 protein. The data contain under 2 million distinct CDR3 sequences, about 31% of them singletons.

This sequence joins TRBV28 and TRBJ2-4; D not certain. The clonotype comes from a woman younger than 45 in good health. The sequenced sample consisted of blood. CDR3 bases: TGTGCCAGCAGATCGGAAGGGTTAGCCAAAAACATTCAGTACTTC. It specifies CASRSEGLAKNIQYF.